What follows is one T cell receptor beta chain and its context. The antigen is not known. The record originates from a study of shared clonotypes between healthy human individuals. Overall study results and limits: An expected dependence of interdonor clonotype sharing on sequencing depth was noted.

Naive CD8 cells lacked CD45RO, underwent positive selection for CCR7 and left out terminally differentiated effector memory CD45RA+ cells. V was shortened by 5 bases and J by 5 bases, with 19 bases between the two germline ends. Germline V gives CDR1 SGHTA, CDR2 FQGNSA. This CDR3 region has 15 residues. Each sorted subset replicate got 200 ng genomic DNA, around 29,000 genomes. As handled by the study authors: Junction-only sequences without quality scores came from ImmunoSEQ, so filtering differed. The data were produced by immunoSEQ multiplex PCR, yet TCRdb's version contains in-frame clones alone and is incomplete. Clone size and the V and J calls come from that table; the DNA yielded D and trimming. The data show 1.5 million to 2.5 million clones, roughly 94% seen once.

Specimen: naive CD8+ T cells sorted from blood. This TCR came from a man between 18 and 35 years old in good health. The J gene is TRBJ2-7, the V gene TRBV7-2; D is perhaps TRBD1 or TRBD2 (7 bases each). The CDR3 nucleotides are TGTGCCAGCAGCGTCATGGGTCCAGGGGGGGACGAGCAGTACTTC. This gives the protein CASSVMGPGGDEQYF.